This entry describes one T cell receptor beta chain. Trimming left V 0 bases short and J 4 bases short, with 12 bases between. Germline V gene lookup returns CDR1 SGHVS and CDR2 FQNEAQ. This CDR3 contains 15 residues. MiXCR was run by TCRdb on the RT-PCR reads, yielding one entry per CDR3 protein. The sample yields hundreds of thousands of distinct CDR3 sequences, about 15% seen once. The sample comes from a study of response to subunit inactivated influenza vaccine. The specimen was PBMCs from blood, collected roughly 13 days after vaccination. The receptor was derived from a man between 50 and 59 years old who received an inactivated influenza vaccine. The chain combines TRBV7-8 with TRBJ1-2, with D unresolved. The CDR3: CASSLALGGSYGYTF. CDR3 bases: TGTGCCAGCAGCTTAGCTCTGGGTGGTAGCTATGGCTACACCTTC.